The next 21 T cell receptor beta chains were all read from a single sample in a study of blood T cell repertoires in COVID-19. TCRdb keeps only in-frame clones here, not all; method: immunoSEQ multiplex PCR. Of about 220,000 clones listed, 82% are singletons. Specimen: peripheral blood. All receptors come from a woman aged 80 or over with acute or convalescent COVID-19.

This chain joins TRBV7-9 and TRBJ1-1; D is ambiguous. The CDR3 is 16 residues long. The V end lost 1 base, the J end lost 0 bases, and 12 bases lay between the germline ends. Germline V gives CDR1 SEHNR, CDR2 FQNEAQ (reference sequence). The CDR3, as DNA: TGTGCCAGCAGCTTAGGTCCCCTAAATATGAACACTGAAGCTTTCTTT. As protein: CASSLGPLNMNTEAFF.

In its sample, this clone was seen once. The chain has TRBV28 and TRBJ1-2, with 7 bases identical to TRBD1. CDR1 is MDHEN, CDR2 SYDVKM, per germline. Trimming cost V 5 bases and J 8 bases; bases outside gene matches: 5. There are 12 residues in the CDR3. CDR3 DNA: TGTGCCAGCAGTCACAACAGGGGCGGCTACACCTTC. It specifies CASSHNRGGYTF.

In its sample, this clone was seen a few times. The V call is TRBV11-1, the J call TRBJ1-2, with D uncertain. The V gene's germline CDR1 is SGHAT and CDR2 FQDESV (reference sequence). There are 11 residues in the CDR3. V dropped 5 bases and J dropped 4 bases, with 5 bases sitting between them. The CDR3 DNA is TGTGCCAGCAGCCCGGGCTATGGCTACACCTTC. It codes for CASSPGYGYTF.

The chain is built from TRBV24-1 and TRBJ2-1; no reliable D call. The V gene's germline CDR1 is KGHDR and CDR2 SFDVKD. The V and J ends lost 0 bases and 9 bases respectively, with 8 bases between them. This CDR3 is built from 13 residues. The CDR3 region is CATSDLQLGEQFF. In nucleotides, the CDR3 is TGTGCCACCAGTGATTTGCAACTCGGTGAGCAGTTCTTC.

The chain uses TRBV3-1 (or the pseudogene TRBV3-2) and TRBJ2-3; D possibly corresponds to TRBD1 (6 bases). Trimming left V 4 bases short and J 6 bases short, with 17 bases between. There are 15 residues in the CDR3. The germline V gene has CDR1 LGHDT and CDR2 YNNKEL (reference sequence). CDR3: CASSPGGMGPDTQYF. DNA for the CDR3: TGTGCCAGCAGCCCTGGGGGCATGGGGCCGGATACGCAGTATTTT.

This chain connects TRBV6-5 to TRBJ2-5, with D perhaps TRBD2 (5 bases). Trimming took 4 bases from V and 3 from J, leaving 15 bases between them. This CDR3 spans 15 amino acids. The germline V gene encodes CDR1 MNHEY and CDR2 SVGAGI. This chain's CDR3 is CASSWGPPGEETQYF. The CDR3 DNA reads TGTGCCAGCAGTTGGGGTCCTCCCGGGGAAGAGACCCAGTACTTC.

V gene TRBV5-4 combines with J gene TRBJ2-5; a possible D gene is TRBD1 (5 bases). Germline lookup yields CDR1 SGHNT and CDR2 YYREEE (reference sequence). V was clipped by 0 bases and J by 4 bases, with 22 bases between them. This CDR3 region has 18 residues. DNA for the CDR3: TGTGCCAGCAGCTTGGCCGCAGGGCTTCGATCGAAGGTAGAGACCCAGTACTTC. As protein: CASSLAAGLRSKVETQYF.

This clone was counted a few times. The chain combines TRBV4-1 with TRBJ2-5, with D maybe TRBD2 (6 bases). This CDR3 region has 14 residues. Per the germline V gene, CDR1 is MGHRA and CDR2 is YSYEKL. Trimming cost V 4 bases and J 5 bases, with 14 bases left between them. The CDR3 DNA follows: TGCGCCAGCAGCCTGGGACTCGGTTTGGAGACCCAGTACTTC. Amino acids: CASSLGLGLETQYF.

The genes are TRBV7-9 and TRBJ2-1, with D maybe TRBD1 (5 bases). V lost 5 bases and J 0 bases, leaving 11 bases between the germline ends. Germline V gene sequence: CDR1 SEHNR, CDR2 FQNEAQ (reference sequence). The CDR3 runs 15 residues. The CDR3 reads CASSEGASSYNEQFF. In nucleotides, the CDR3 is TGTGCCAGCAGCGAAGGGGCGAGCTCCTACAATGAGCAGTTCTTC. Together with reference TRBV7-9 and TRBJ2-1, the CDR3 gives the full variable domain: DTGVSQNPRHKITKRGQNVTFRCDPISEHNRLYWYRQTLGQGPEFLTYFQNEAQLEKSRLLSDRFSAERPKGSFSTLEIQRTEQGDSAMYLCASSEGASSYNEQFFGPGTRLTVL.

The count of this clone is one. This chain joins TRBV3-1 (or the pseudogene TRBV3-2) and TRBJ1-2; D gene uncertain. Germline CDR1 LGHDT, CDR2 YNNKEL (reference sequence). CDR3 size: 14 residues. Trimming stripped 1 base from V and 1 base from J, with 7 bases between. The CDR3 region has the DNA TGTGCCAGCAGCCAAGGGAACTATAACTATGGCTACACCTTC. Amino acids: CASSQGNYNYGYTF.

The V gene is TRBV30, the J gene TRBJ1-2, with a tentative D call TRBD1 (5 bases). Germline V CDR1 and CDR2: GTSNPN, SVGIG (reference sequence). The CDR3 has 13 residues. The germline V and J ends were trimmed by 0 bases and 8 bases, with 13 bases remaining between them. CDR3 in DNA: TGTGCCTGGAGTGTACCAGGGAGGCAGGGCTACACCTTC. Translating it yields CAWSVPGRQGYTF.

This clone was counted once. This chain joins TRBV19 and TRBJ1-4; TRBD1 matches at 8 bases. Germline V gene sequence: CDR1 LNHDA, CDR2 SQIVND (reference sequence). This CDR3 comprises 13 residues. With 7 bases clipped from V and 8 bases from J, the junction kept 6 bases outside the gene matches. CDR3 region: CASNRDRFEKLFF. In DNA, the CDR3 is TGTGCCAGTAATCGGGACAGGTTCGAAAAACTGTTTTTT.

V usage is TRBV6-5 and J usage is TRBJ1-1; 7 nucleotides match TRBD1. The CDR3 loop spans 14 amino acids. V lost 7 bases, J lost 1 base, and 6 bases stayed unmatched. Germline CDR1 MNHEY, CDR2 SVGAGI. The CDR3 nucleotides read TGTGCCAGCAAGAGACAGGGATCGAACACTGAAGCTTTCTTT. It specifies CASKRQGSNTEAFF.

In its sample, this clone was seen once. J is TRBJ1-5 and V is TRBV24-1; TRBD1 matches at 7 bases. The junction had 5 bases not matched to a gene; V was cut back by 4 bases and J by 6 bases. Per germline, CDR1 KGHDR and CDR2 SFDVKD. The CDR3 is 14 amino acids. The CDR3 region is CATSETGASQPQHF. The CDR3 bases are TGTGCCACCAGTGAAACAGGGGCTAGTCAGCCCCAGCATTTT.

The rearrangement links TRBV6-5 to TRBJ1-2, with D perhaps TRBD1 (6 bases). In germline, CDR1 is MNHEY, CDR2 SVGAGI. CDR3 length equals 13 residues. V was trimmed by 5 bases and J by 7 bases, leaving 14 bases between them. The CDR3 protein is CASSTTGFGGYTF. Here the CDR3 DNA reads TGTGCCAGCAGTACAACAGGGTTTGGTGGCTACACCTTC.

The chain is built from TRBV7-9 and TRBJ1-2, with a possible D match to TRBD1 (5 bases). CDR1 and CDR2 (germline): SEHNR, FQNEAQ (reference sequence). The V gene lost 4 bases and the J gene lost 9 bases, with 21 bases spanning the gap. This CDR3 has 15 residues. The CDR3 nucleotides are TGTGCCAGCAGCTCATCAGGAGGGGAGGCAATTAGCTACACCTTC. Protein product: CASSSSGGEAISYTF.

The J gene is TRBJ1-3, the V gene TRBV15, with no clear D. Per the germline V gene, CDR1 is LNHNV and CDR2 is YYDKDF (reference sequence). The CDR3 sequence is 14 residues long. The V end was cut by 5 bases, the J end by 0 bases, with 8 bases between. The DNA of the CDR3 is TGTGCCACCAGCTCTTTCCGCTCTGGAAACACCATATATTTT. As protein: CATSSFRSGNTIYF.

This sequence joins TRBV7-3 and TRBJ2-1, with TRBD1 matching 9 bases. The J segment lost 3 bases and the V segment lost 4 bases, leaving 4 bases of the junction unmatched. The CDR3 extends over 15 amino acids. Per germline, CDR1 SGHTA and CDR2 FQGTGA. CDR3 amino acids: CASSSGQGNYNEQFF. CDR3 in DNA: TGTGCCAGCAGCTCGGGACAGGGAAACTACAATGAGCAGTTCTTC.

Remarks on this clone: The junction differs from germline at one of its ends, possibly a read error. V gene TRBV7-7 combines with J gene TRBJ2-3, with 15 bases that match TRBD2. This CDR3 is 17 amino acids long. The germline V gene encodes CDR1 SSHAT and CDR2 FNYEAQ (reference sequence). The CDR3 DNA follows: TGTGCTAGCAGCCCAGGACTAGCGGGGGGGCCGGGAGATACGCAGTATTTT. Protein product: CASSPGLAGGPGDTQYF. Drawing the rest from reference TRBV7-7 and TRBJ2-3, the complete variable domain is GAGVSQSPRYKVTKRGQDVTLRCDPISSHATLYWYQQALGQGPEFLTYFNYEAQPDKSGLPSDRFSAERPEGSISTLTIQRTEQRDSAMYRCASSPGLAGGPGDTQYFGPGTRLTVL.

The CDR3 here is CASSPAGGMNTGELFF. The CDR3 DNA is TGTGCCAGCTCACCAGCCGGGGGGATGAACACCGGGGAGCTGTTTTTT. The genes are TRBV18 and TRBJ2-2; 7 bases are shared with TRBD2. V shed 2 bases and J 1 base; nucleotides not matched to a gene: 4. Germline V gene lookup returns CDR1 KGHSH and CDR2 LQKENI. CDR3 length: 16 amino acids.

J is TRBJ1-2 and V is TRBV2; D possibly corresponds to TRBD1 (5 bases). Trimming took 6 bases from V and 7 from J, leaving 9 bases between them. Per the germline V gene, CDR1 is SNHLY and CDR2 is FYNNEI. There are 11 residues in the CDR3. The chain's CDR3 is CASRTGGGYTF. The DNA for the CDR3 is TGTGCCAGCAGGACGGGGGGTGGCTACACCTTC.